This T cell receptor beta chain was recorded in a study of T cells in Graves' hyperthyroidism and ophthalmopathy. Study results and limitations: Ophthalmopathy, which appeared later, was predicted by the model a median about 6.8 months before onset. Ophthalmopathy cases were set apart from stable hyperthyroidism by a 13 V-J model.

This clonotype has ten or more counts. Antigen: not known. Researchers took RNA transcripts and amplified the TCR beta CDR3 regions from them. Initially, a first-round RT-PCR of the TCR CDR3 employed the HTBI primer set. TCRdb reanalysed the multiplex PCR reads using MiXCR and keeps one entry per CDR3 protein. The repertoire holds roughly 500,000 distinct CDR3 sequences, with 46% as singletons. The V gene's germline CDR1 is MNHNY and CDR2 SVGAGI (reference sequence). Trimming left V 0 bases short and J 8 bases short, with 16 bases between. The CDR3 spans 16 residues. This TCR came from an adult woman with Graves' disease, either hyperthyroidism or ophthalmopathy (not recorded which). Sequencing was performed on peripheral blood or thyroid tissue (not recorded which). The chain carries TRBV6-6 and TRBJ1-4; no firm D call. CDR3 sequence reads: CASSYSATDPSEKLFF. The CDR3 DNA sequence: TGTGCCAGCAGTTACTCAGCGACCGACCCGTCGGAAAAACTGTTTTTT.